The 17 T cell receptor beta chains reported below all come from one sample, sequenced in a study of T-cell reconstitution after alpha-beta-depleted transplantation in children. Preparing the TCRbeta library involved the use of unique molecular identifiers. TCRdb ran MiXCR on the PCR reads and lists one entry per CDR3 protein. The table has hundreds of thousands of distinct CDR3 sequences, about 23% seen once; the top ten hold over 2.5%. This sample comprised PBMCs, obtained before TCRalphabeta/CD19-depleted stem cell transplant. These receptors came from a girl aged 2-10 years with Fanconi anemia, due to receive a stem cell transplant.

V and J are TRBV5-1 and TRBJ2-3; D remains unclear. The germline V and J ends were trimmed by 4 bases and 0 bases, with 12 bases remaining between them. The germline V gene encodes CDR1 SGHRS and CDR2 YFSETQ. The CDR3 covers 15 residues. The CDR3 bases are TGCGCCAGCAGCCCTCGACTGTCTAGCACAGATACGCAGTATTTT. Translated: CASSPRLSSTDTQYF.

This clonotype was counted at least ten times. This chain uses TRBV5-1 with TRBJ1-1; D uncertain. V shed 7 bases and J shed 1 base, with 11 bases lying between them. The CDR3 covers 13 residues. Germline-derived CDR1 and CDR2 are SGHRS and YFSETQ. The CDR3 here is CASGQGGNTEAFF. The CDR3 DNA sequence: TGCGCCAGCGGGCAAGGAGGGAACACTGAAGCTTTCTTT.

The J gene is TRBJ2-5, the V gene TRBV27, with D possibly matching TRBD1 (5 bases). Trimming pared 6 bases from V and 5 bases from J, leaving 16 bases between. The CDR3 extends over 14 amino acids. Germline loops: CDR1 MNHEY, CDR2 SMNVEV (reference sequence). In nucleotides, the CDR3 is TGTGCCAGCAGCCGGCAGGGAAGGGGTGAGACCCAGTACTTC. Protein: CASSRQGRGETQYF.

At least ten counts were recorded for this clonotype. V and J are TRBV4-1 and TRBJ1-2; D is ambiguous. Per the germline V gene, CDR1 is MGHRA and CDR2 is YSYEKL. The CDR3 consists of 13 residues. Trimming shortened V by 3 bases and J by 3 bases, and 8 bases separated the two germline ends. This CDR3 is CASSQGRDYGYTF. The CDR3 DNA reads TGCGCCAGCAGCCAGGGGAGGGACTATGGCTACACCTTC.

At least ten counts were recorded for this clonotype. The chain employs TRBV27 and TRBJ2-7; D is undetermined. V dropped 8 bases and J dropped 2 bases, with 4 bases sitting between them. This CDR3 comprises 10 residues. CDR1 MNHEY and CDR2 SMNVEV come from the germline V gene (reference sequence). CDR3 sequence: CASGTYEQYF. In DNA form, the CDR3 reads TGTGCCAGCGGGACCTACGAGCAGTACTTC.

A few counts support this clonotype. The chain links TRBV9 to TRBJ2-3, with 8 bases aligning to TRBD2. The CDR3 length is 14 residues. CDR1 and CDR2 from the germline V gene are SGDLS and YYNGEE. V gave up 0 bases and J gave up 4 bases; unmatched junction bases: 1. The CDR3 DNA reads TGTGCCAGCAGCGTAGCGGGGGGGCCAGATACGCAGTATTTT. Residues: CASSVAGGPDTQYF.

This clonotype was observed a few times. The gene calls are TRBV25-1 and TRBJ2-4; TRBD1 is a possible D gene (6 bases). This CDR3 region has 14 residues. V was clipped by 6 bases and J by 6 bases, with 15 bases between them. The V gene's germline CDR1 is MGHDK and CDR2 SYGVNS. CDR3 DNA sequence: TGTGCCAGCAGCACTCACCCACAGGGAAACATTCAGTACTTC. As protein: CASSTHPQGNIQYF.

This clonotype was found once. A much bigger clone sits one base away, suggesting this may be a read error. This chain uses TRBV4-2 with TRBJ2-5; TRBD1 agrees at 8 bases. The CDR3 runs 14 residues. Germline V CDR1 and CDR2: LGHNA, YNFKEQ. CDR3 sequence: CACRGTGNKETQYF. For the CDR3, the DNA is TGTGCCTGCAGAGGGACAGGAAATAAAGAGACCCAGTACTTC.

V and J are TRBV7-2 and TRBJ2-2; 14 bases fit TRBD2. V lost 5 bases and J lost 5; bases outside the gene matches: 7. The CDR3 extends over 17 amino acids. Germline CDR1 is SGHTA and CDR2 is FQGNSA. The CDR3 spells CASSIRLAGGRTGELFF. Written as DNA, the CDR3 is TGTGCCAGCAGCATAAGACTAGCGGGGGGGCGTACCGGGGAGCTGTTTTTT.

The chain couples TRBV2 to TRBJ2-5, with TRBD1 matching 7 bases. Trimming removed 6 bases from V and 7 bases from J; junction bases left unmatched: 14. The CDR3 extends over 15 amino acids. Germline CDR1 SNHLY, CDR2 FYNNEI. The CDR3 bases are TGTGCCAGCAGAGGACAGGAGTCAATGTGGGGGACCCAGTACTTC. Protein product: CASRGQESMWGTQYF.

V is TRBV7-9 and J is TRBJ2-7; TRBD2 matches 10 bases. The germline V gene has CDR1 SEHNR and CDR2 FQNEAQ (reference sequence). This CDR3 region has 16 residues. Trimming at V came to 5 bases and at J to 5 bases, leaving 12 bases not matched to a gene. CDR3 loop: CASSRGLAGASNEQYF. CDR3 nucleotide sequence: TGTGCCAGCAGCAGGGGTCTAGCGGGAGCTTCCAACGAGCAGTACTTC. The complete variable domain, with remaining parts taken from reference TRBV7-9 and TRBJ2-7, reads DTGVSQNPRHKITKRGQNVTFRCDPISEHNRLYWYRQTLGQGPEFLTYFQNEAQLEKSRLLSDRFSAERPKGSFSTLEIQRTEQGDSAMYLCASSRGLAGASNEQYFGPGTRLTVT.

The chain joins TRBV20-1 to TRBJ1-1; 7 nucleotides agree with TRBD1. The CDR3 sequence is 13 residues long. Looked up from germline, CDR1 is DFQATT and CDR2 is SNEGSKA (reference sequence). The junction had 14 bases not matched to a gene; V was cut back by 6 bases and J by 10 bases. CDR3 DNA sequence: TGCAGTGCCATTCGGGACAGCTCCCAGAGAGCTTTCTTT. Translating it yields CSAIRDSSQRAFF.

The V call is TRBV29-1, the J call TRBJ2-5; no reliable D call. This CDR3 is built from 12 residues. V was cut by 3 bases and J by 5 bases, with 10 bases left in between. Germline assignment: CDR1 SQVTM and CDR2 ANQGSEA. The CDR3 sequence: CSVDLVGETQYF. CDR3 DNA: TGCAGCGTTGATCTGGTGGGGGAGACCCAGTACTTC.

The chain uses TRBV29-1 and TRBJ1-6; the D gene is possibly TRBD1 (6 bases). V dropped 7 bases and J dropped 6 bases, with 13 bases sitting between them. This CDR3 has 13 residues. Germline V gives CDR1 SQVTM, CDR2 ANQGSEA. CDR3 protein: CSATTGPNSPLHF. In nucleotides, the CDR3 is TGCAGCGCCACGACAGGCCCTAATTCACCCCTCCACTTT.

The chain joins TRBV5-6 to TRBJ1-2, with D possibly TRBD1 on 5 matching bases. This CDR3 has 17 amino acids. Germline loops: CDR1 SGHDT, CDR2 YYEEEE. Between the trimmed V and J ends, which lost 0 bases and 0 bases, there was a span of 15 bases. CDR3 sequence reads: CASSLGRQLQANYGYTF. CDR3 bases: TGTGCCAGCAGCTTGGGGAGACAGCTCCAAGCTAACTATGGCTACACCTTC. Supplemented by reference TRBV5-6 and TRBJ1-2, the full variable domain reads DAGVTQSPTHLIKTRGQQVTLRCSPKSGHDTVSWYQQALGQGPQFIFQYYEEEERQRGNFPDRFSGHQFPNYSSELNVNALLLGDSALYLCASSLGRQLQANYGYTFGSGTRLTVV.

V usage is TRBV7-8 and J usage is TRBJ2-7, with D hard to call. The CDR3 runs 13 residues. The germline V gene encodes CDR1 SGHVS and CDR2 FQNEAQ. Trimming stripped 3 bases from V and 2 bases from J, with 8 bases between. The CDR3: CASSFQPTYEQYF. The DNA for the CDR3 is TGTGCCAGCAGCTTTCAACCAACCTACGAGCAGTACTTC.

V usage is TRBV27 and J usage is TRBJ2-1; the match to TRBD2 covers 10 bases. The germline gives CDR1 MNHEY, CDR2 SMNVEV (reference sequence). The trim removed 3 bases at V and 8 bases at J, leaving 4 bases unmatched. The CDR3 extends over 14 amino acids. CDR3 sequence (DNA): TGTGCCAGCAGTTTCATCAGCGGGGGGGATGAGCAGTTCTTC. This gives the protein CASSFISGGDEQFF.